This T cell receptor beta chain was sequenced for a study of OX40 agonist ivuxolimab in advanced cancers. Points on this clone: Its specificity is not known.

General study findings and limits: In the expanded peripheral T cells, antigen specificity was never determined.

Method: immunoSEQ multiplex PCR; TCRdb's copy keeps in-frame clones and lacks some. The sample carries 91,000 or so clones, about nine tenths recorded once. Trimming took 2 bases from V and 6 from J; bases not matched to a gene: 1. The CDR3 is made up of 14 amino acids. Per the germline V gene, CDR1 is SGHTA and CDR2 is FQGNSA. This chain uses TRBV7-2 with TRBJ2-1; 10 nucleotides align to TRBD2. The sample consisted of CD4+ or CD8+ T cells sorted from blood, taken in a trial of the OX40 agonist ivuxolimab. The clonotype comes from an adult with an advanced solid tumor such as melanoma, head and neck, liver or kidney cancer. The CDR3 nucleotides are TGTGCCAGCAGCTTAACTAGCGGGATCAATGAGCAGTTCTTC. It specifies CASSLTSGINEQFF.